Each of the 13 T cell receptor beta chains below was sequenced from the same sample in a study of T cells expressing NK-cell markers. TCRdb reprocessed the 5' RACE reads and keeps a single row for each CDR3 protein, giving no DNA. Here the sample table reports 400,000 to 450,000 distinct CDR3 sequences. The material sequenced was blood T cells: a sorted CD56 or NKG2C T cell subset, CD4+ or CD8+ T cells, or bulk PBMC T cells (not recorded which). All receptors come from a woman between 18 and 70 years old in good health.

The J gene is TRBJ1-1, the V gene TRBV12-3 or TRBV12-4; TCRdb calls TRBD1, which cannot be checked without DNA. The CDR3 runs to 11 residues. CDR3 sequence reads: CASSFKLGQSF.

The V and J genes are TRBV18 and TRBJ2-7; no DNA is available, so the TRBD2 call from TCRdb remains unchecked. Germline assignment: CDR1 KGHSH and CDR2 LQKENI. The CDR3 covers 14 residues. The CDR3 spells CASSPAGLAERWYF.

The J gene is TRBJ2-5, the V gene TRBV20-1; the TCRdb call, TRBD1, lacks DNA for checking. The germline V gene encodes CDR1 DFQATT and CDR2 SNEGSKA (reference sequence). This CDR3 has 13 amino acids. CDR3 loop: CSARLFGAETQYF.

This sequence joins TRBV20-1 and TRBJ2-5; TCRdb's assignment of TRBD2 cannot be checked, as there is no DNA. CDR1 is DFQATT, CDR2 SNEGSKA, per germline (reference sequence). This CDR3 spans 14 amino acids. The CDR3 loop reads CSAWGRLLQETQYF.

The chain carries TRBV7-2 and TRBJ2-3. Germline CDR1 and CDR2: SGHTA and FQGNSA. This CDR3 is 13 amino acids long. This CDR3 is CASTYTRLDTQYF. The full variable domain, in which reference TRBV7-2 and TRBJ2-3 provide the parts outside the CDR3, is GAGVSQSPSNKVTEKGKDVELRCDPISGHTALYWYRQSLGQGLEFLIYFQGNSAPDKSGLPSDRFSAERTGGSVSTLTIQRTQQEDSAVYLCASTYTRLDTQYFGPGTRLTVL.

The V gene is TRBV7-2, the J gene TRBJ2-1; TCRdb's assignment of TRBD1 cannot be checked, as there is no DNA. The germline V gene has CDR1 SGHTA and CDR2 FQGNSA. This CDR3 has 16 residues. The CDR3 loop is CASSLAAGAGTHEQFF.

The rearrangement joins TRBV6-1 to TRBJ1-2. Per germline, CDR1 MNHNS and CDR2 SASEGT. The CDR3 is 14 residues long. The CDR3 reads CASIPSGGTYGYTF.

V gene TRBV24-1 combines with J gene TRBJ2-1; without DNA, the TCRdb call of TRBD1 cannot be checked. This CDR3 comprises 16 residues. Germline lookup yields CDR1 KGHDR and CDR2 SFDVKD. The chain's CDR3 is CATSDLEAPTYNEQFF.

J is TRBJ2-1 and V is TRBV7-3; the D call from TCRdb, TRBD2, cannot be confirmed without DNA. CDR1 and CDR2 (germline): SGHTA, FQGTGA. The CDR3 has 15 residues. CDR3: CASSLWTSGGNEQFF.

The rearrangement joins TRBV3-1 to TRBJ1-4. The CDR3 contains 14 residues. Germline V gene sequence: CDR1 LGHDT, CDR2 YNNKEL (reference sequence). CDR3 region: CASQGQSTNEKLFF.

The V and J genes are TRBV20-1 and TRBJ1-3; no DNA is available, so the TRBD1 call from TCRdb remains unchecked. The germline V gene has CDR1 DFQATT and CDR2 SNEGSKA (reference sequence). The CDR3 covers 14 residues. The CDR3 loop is CSARSGQGGNTIYF.

Here the CDR3 reads CAWKGQGWGGNYGYTF. The chain employs TRBV30 and TRBJ1-2; TCRdb reports TRBD1, a call that lacks DNA to check it against. Germline V gene data show CDR1 as GTSNPN and CDR2 as SVGIG (reference sequence). The CDR3 consists of 16 residues.

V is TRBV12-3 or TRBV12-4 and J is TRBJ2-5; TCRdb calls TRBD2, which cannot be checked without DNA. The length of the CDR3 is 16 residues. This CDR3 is CASSLRVTSGQETQYF.